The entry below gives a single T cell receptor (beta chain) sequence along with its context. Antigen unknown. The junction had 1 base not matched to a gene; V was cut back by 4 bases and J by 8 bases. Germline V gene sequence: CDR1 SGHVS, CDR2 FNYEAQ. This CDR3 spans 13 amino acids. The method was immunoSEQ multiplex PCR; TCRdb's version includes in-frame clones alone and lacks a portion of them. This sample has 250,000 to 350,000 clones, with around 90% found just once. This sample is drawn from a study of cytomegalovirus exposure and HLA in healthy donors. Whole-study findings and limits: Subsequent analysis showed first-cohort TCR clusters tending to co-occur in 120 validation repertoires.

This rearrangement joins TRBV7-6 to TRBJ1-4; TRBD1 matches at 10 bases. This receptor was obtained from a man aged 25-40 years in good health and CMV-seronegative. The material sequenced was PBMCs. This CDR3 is CASSSTGGEKLFF. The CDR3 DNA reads TGTGCCAGCAGCTCGACAGGGGGCGAAAAACTGTTTTTT.